The clone carrying this T cell receptor (beta chain) was seen a few times. This entry comes from a study of T cells in Graves' hyperthyroidism and ophthalmopathy. The diagnoses drew upon clinical symptoms, serum thyroxine and TRAb, thyroid ultrasound and orbital computed tomography. In germline, CDR1 is SGHRS, CDR2 YFSETQ. V was clipped by 7 bases and J by 2 bases; unmatched bases: 10. The CDR3 sequence is 17 residues long. RNA transcripts provided the source from which TCR beta CDR3 regions were amplified. Researchers ran a first-round RT-PCR on the TCR CDR3 using the HTBI primer set. TCRdb reprocessed the multiplex PCR reads with MiXCR, giving one entry per CDR3 protein. This sample has about 210,000 distinct CDR3 sequences, with approximately 17% found just once.

The V call is TRBV5-1, the J call TRBJ2-1; TRBD2 agrees at 12 bases. Sequencing was done on a sample of blood. The receptor was derived from a man in his forties or fifties with Graves' hyperthyroidism. The CDR3 protein is CASAEAASGRAYNEQFF. For the CDR3, the DNA is TGCGCCAGCGCTGAGGCGGCTAGCGGGAGGGCCTACAATGAGCAGTTCTTC.